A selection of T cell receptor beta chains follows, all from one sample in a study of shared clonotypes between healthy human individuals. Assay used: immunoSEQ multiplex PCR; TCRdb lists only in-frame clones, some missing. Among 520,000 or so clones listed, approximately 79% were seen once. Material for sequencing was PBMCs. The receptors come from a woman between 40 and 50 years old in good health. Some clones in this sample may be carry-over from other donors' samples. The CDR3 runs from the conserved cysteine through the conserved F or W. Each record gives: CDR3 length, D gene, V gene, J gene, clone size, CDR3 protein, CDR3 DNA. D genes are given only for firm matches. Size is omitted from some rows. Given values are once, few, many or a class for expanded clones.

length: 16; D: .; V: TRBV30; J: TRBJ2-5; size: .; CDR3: CAWSQRSGVVQETQYF; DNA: TGTGCCTGGAGTCAACGTAGTGGGGTCGTACAAGAGACCCAGTACTTC
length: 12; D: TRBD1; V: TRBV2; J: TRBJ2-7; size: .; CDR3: CASSGDRVRQYF; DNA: TGTGCCAGCAGTGGAGACAGGGTCAGGCAGTACTTC
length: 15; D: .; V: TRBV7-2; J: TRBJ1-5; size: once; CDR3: CASSLEQLSNQPQHF; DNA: TGTGCCAGCAGCTTAGAGCAGCTTAGCAATCAGCCCCAGCATTTT
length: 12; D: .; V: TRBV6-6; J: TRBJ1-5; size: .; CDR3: CASKTANQPQHF; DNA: TGTGCCAGCAAAACAGCGAATCAGCCCCAGCATTTT
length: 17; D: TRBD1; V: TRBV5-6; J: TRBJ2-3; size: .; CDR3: CASSLPRGRVILDTQYF; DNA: TGTGCCAGCAGCTTGCCCAGGGGGAGAGTTATTTTAGATACGCAGTATTTT
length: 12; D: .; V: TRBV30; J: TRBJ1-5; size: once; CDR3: CAWSAGVQPQHF; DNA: TGTGCCTGGAGTGCGGGGGTTCAGCCCCAGCATTTT
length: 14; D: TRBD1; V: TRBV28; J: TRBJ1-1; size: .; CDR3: CASSPRTGRTEAFF; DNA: TGTGCCAGCAGTCCCCGGACAGGGCGGACTGAAGCTTTCTTT
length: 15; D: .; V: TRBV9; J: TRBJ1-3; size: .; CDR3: CASSVEGGARNTIYF; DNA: TGTGCCAGCAGCGTAGAGGGCGGGGCAAGGAACACCATATATTTT
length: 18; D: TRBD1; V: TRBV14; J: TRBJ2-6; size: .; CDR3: CASSQVRTGKVGANVLTF; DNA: TGTGCCAGCAGCCAAGTGAGGACAGGGAAGGTTGGGGCCAACGTCCTGACTTTC
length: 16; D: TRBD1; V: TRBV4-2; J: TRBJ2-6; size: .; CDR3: CASSRTGDAGANVLTF; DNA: TGTGCCAGCAGCCGGACAGGGGACGCTGGGGCCAACGTCCTGACTTTC
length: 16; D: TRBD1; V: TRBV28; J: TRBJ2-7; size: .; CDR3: CASSLWGDRGNYEQYF; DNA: TGTGCCAGCAGTTTATGGGGGGACAGGGGAAACTACGAGCAGTACTTC
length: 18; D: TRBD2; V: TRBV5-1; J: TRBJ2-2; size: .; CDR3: CASSPARTSGRPTGELFF; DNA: TGCGCCAGCAGCCCGGCCCGGACTAGCGGGAGGCCCACCGGGGAGCTGTTTTTT
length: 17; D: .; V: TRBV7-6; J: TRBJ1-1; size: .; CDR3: CASSSTTSGVFGTEAFF; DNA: TGTGCCAGCAGCTCCACAACCTCAGGGGTCTTCGGCACTGAAGCTTTCTTT
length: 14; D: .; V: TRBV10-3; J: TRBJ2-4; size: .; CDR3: CAISESQGWNIQYF; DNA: TGTGCCATCAGTGAGTCACAGGGTTGGAACATTCAGTACTTC
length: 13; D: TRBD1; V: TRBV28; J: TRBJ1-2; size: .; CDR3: CATWTGWLKGYTF; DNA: TGTGCCACCTGGACAGGGTGGCTGAAAGGCTACACCTTC
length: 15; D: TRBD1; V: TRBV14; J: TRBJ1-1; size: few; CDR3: CASSPSDRPGTEAFF; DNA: TGTGCCAGCAGCCCGTCGGACAGGCCAGGCACTGAAGCTTTCTTT
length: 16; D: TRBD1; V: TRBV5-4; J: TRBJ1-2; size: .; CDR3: CASSLGQGLADYGYTF; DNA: TGTGCCAGCAGCTTGGGACAGGGCTTAGCGGACTATGGCTACACCTTC
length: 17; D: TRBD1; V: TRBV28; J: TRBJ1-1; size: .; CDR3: CASSFVPGQGPGTEAFF; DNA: TGTGCCAGCAGTTTTGTCCCGGGACAGGGGCCCGGTACTGAAGCTTTCTTT
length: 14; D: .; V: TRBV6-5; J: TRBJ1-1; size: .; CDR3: CASSYIFSGSEAFF; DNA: TGTGCCAGCAGTTACATCTTCTCTGGGAGTGAAGCTTTCTTT
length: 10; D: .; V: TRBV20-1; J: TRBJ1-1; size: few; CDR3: CSAMGWGAFF; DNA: TGCAGTGCTATGGGGTGGGGAGCTTTCTTT
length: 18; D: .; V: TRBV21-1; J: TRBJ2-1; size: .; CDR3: CASSKVTASGSYYNEQFF; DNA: TGTGCCAGCAGCAAAGTTACGGCTAGCGGGAGCTACTACAATGAGCAGTTCTTC
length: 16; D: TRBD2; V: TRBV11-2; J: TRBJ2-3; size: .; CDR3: CASSLLTSGSTDTQYF; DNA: TGTGCCAGCAGCTTACTGACTAGCGGCAGCACAGATACGCAGTATTTT
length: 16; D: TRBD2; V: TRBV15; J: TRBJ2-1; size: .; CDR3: CATSLYPREVQVEQFF; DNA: TGTGCCACCAGCCTATACCCACGGGAGGTCCAGGTTGAGCAGTTCTTC
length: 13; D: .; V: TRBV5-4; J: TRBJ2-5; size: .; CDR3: CASSLAGRETQYF; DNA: TGTGCCAGCAGCTTGGCAGGGCGGGAGACCCAGTACTTC
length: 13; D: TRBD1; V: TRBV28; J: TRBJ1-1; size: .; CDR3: CASRTTGYTEAFF; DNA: TGTGCCAGCAGAACGACAGGGTACACTGAAGCTTTCTTT
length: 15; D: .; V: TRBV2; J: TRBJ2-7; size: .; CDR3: CASSEGRGETYEQYF; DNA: TGTGCCAGCAGTGAAGGTCGCGGGGAAACCTACGAGCAGTACTTC
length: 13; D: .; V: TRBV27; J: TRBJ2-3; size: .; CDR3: CASSSRLADTQYF; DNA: TGTGCCAGCAGTTCCCGACTAGCAGATACGCAGTATTTT
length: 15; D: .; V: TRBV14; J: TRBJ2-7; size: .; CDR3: CASSQRIGGAYEQYF; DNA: TGTGCCAGCAGCCAAAGAATAGGGGGTGCCTACGAGCAGTACTTC
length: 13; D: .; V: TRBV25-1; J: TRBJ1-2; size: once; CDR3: CASSELADYGYTF; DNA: TGTGCCAGCAGTGAATTGGCAGACTATGGCTACACCTTC
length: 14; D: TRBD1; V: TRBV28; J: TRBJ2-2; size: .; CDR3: CASSRGGSTGELFF; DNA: TGTGCCAGCAGTAGAGGGGGCTCCACCGGGGAGCTGTTTTTT
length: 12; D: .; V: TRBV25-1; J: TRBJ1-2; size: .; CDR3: CASSEGRNGYTF; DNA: TGTGCCAGCAGTGAAGGCAGGAATGGCTACACCTTC
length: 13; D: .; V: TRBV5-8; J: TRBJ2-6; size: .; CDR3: CADTSSGANVLTF; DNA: TGTGCCGACACTAGTTCTGGGGCCAACGTCCTGACTTTC
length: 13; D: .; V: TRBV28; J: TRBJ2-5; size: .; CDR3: CASSLEGLETQYF; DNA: TGTGCCAGCAGTTTGGAGGGTTTGGAGACCCAGTACTTC
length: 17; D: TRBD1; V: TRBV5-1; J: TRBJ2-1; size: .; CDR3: CASSSRRTGSSYNEQFF; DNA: TGCGCCAGCAGCTCTCGAAGGACAGGGAGCTCCTACAATGAGCAGTTCTTC
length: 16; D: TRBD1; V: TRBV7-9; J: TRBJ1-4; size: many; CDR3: CASSLNTGARGGKLFF; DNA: TGTGCCAGCAGCTTAAATACAGGGGCGAGAGGTGGAAAACTGTTTTTT
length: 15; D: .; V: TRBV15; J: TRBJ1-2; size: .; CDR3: CATSRVGGIGYGYTF; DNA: TGTGCCACCAGCAGAGTGGGGGGTATCGGCTATGGCTACACCTTC
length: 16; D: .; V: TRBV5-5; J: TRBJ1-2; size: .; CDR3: CASSLAGTGINYGYTF; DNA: TGTGCCAGCAGCTTGGCCGGGACCGGCATTAACTATGGCTACACCTTC
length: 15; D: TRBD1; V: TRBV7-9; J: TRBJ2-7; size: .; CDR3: CASSLAGTGMGEQYF; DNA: TGTGCCAGCAGCTTAGCCGGGACAGGGATGGGCGAGCAGTACTTC
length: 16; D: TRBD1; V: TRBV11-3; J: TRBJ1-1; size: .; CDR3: CASSPRQGALNTEAFF; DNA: TGTGCCAGCAGCCCTAGACAGGGGGCCCTGAACACTGAAGCTTTCTTT
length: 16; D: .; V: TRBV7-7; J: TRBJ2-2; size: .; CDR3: CASSLGPHRESGELFF; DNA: TGTGCCAGCAGCTTAGGCCCTCACAGGGAATCCGGGGAGCTGTTTTTT
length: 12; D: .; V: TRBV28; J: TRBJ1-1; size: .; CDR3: CASSSRPSRAFF; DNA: TGTGCCAGCAGTTCCCGACCCTCGAGGGCTTTCTTT
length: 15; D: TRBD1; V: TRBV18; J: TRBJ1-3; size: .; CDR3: CASSEGQASGNTIYF; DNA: TGTGCCAGCTCAGAAGGACAGGCCTCTGGAAACACCATATATTTT
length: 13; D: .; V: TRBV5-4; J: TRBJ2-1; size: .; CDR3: CASSLGRLSEQFF; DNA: TGTGCCAGCAGCTTGGGCAGGCTCAGTGAGCAGTTCTTC
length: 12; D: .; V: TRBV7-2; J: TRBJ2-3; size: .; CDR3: CASSANTDTQYF; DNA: TGTGCCAGCAGCGCGAACACAGATACGCAGTATTTT
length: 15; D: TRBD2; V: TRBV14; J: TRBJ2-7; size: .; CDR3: CASSLLAGIAYEQYF; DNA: TGTGCCAGCAGTCTACTAGCGGGTATTGCCTACGAGCAGTACTTC
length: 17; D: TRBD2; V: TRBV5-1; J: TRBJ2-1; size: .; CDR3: CASSSGLAGGTYNEQFF; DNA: TGCGCCAGCAGCTCCGGACTAGCGGGAGGGACCTACAATGAGCAGTTCTTC
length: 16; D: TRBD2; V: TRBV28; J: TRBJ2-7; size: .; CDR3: CASSTPSSGRAYEQYF; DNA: TGTGCCAGCAGTACCCCCTCTAGCGGGAGGGCCTACGAGCAGTACTTC